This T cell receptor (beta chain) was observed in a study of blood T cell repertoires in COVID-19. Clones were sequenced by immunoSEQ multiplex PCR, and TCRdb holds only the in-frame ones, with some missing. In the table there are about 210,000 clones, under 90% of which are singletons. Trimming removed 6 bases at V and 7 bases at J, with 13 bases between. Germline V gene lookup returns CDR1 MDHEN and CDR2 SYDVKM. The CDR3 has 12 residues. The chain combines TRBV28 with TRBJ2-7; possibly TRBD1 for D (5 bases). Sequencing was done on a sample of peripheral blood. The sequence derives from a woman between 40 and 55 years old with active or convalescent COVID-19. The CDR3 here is CASRSGRGEQYF. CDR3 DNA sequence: TGTGCCAGCAGGTCAGGGCGTGGAGAGCAGTACTTC.